This TCR beta chain comes out of a study of blood T cells in healthy people across ages. This CDR3 comprises 16 residues. Germline assignment: CDR1 KGHDR and CDR2 SFDVKD. V was clipped by 2 bases and J by 7 bases, with 16 bases between them. This clonotype occurred a few times. Together with a sample-barcoded 5' primer, a J-beta primer mix was included in a second PCR lasting roughly 6 to 12 cycles. TCRdb fed the 5' RACE reads into MiXCR, producing one record per CDR3 protein. The sample holds roughly 700,000 distinct CDR3 sequences; 20% to 25% are singletons and the top ten take under 10%. The data also belong to a second study, concerning T cells of mothers and their children.

This TCR was recovered from a boy between 10 and 17 years old in good health. V and J are TRBV24-1 and TRBJ1-4; no definite D call. The sequenced material came from blood. As DNA, the CDR3 is TGTGCCACCAGTGATTCTGAACAGACACGAGGTGAAAAACTGTTTTTT. The encoded protein is CATSDSEQTRGEKLFF.